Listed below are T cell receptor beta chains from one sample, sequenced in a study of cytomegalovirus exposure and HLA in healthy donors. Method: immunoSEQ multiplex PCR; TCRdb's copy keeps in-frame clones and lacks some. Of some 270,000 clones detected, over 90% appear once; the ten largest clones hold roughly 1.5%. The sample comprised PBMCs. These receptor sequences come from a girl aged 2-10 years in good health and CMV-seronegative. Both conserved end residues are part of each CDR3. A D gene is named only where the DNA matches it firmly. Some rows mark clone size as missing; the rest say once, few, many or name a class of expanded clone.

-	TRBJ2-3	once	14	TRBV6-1	TGTGCCAGCAGTCTTCAGGGGAGCACAGATACGCAGTATTTT	CASSLQGSTDTQYF
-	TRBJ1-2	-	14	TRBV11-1	TGTGCCAGCAGCCAAGACACAACTAACTATGGCTACACCTTC	CASSQDTTNYGYTF
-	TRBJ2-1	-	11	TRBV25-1	TGTGCCAGCAGTTTGTCCTCTGAGCAGTTCTTC	CASSLSSEQFF
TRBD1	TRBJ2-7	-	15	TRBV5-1	TGCGCCAGCAGCGGGCTACAGGGGGCTACGTACGAGCAGTACTTC	CASSGLQGATYEQYF
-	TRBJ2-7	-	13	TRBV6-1	TGTGCCAGCAGTCTCCTCTTGGGCTACGAGCAGTACTTC	CASSLLLGYEQYF
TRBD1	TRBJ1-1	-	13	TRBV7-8	TGTGCCAGCAGTCGACCGACAGGGTTGCAAGCTTTCTTT	CASSRPTGLQAFF
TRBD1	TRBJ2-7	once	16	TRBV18	TGTGCCAGCTCAACCGCCGGGACAGGGGATCAATACGAGCAGTACTTC	CASSTAGTGDQYEQYF
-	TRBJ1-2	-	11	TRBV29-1	TGCAGCGTTGTTGGAGGGTATGGCTACACCTTC	CSVVGGYGYTF
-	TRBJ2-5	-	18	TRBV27	TGTGCCAGCAGTCCCCTTTCAGCCAACCCCGGGGACCAAGAGACCCAGTACTTC	CASSPLSANPGDQETQYF
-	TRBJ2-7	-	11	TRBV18	TGTGCCAGCTCCCAGGGCTACGAGCAGTACTTC	CASSQGYEQYF
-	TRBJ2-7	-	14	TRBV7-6	TGTGCCAGCAGCTCCGCGAGTACGGGGAGTAAGCAGTACTTC	CASSSASTGSKQYF
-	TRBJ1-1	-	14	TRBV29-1	TGCAGCGTTGAAAGAGACAGCATGAACACTGAAGCTTTCTTT	CSVERDSMNTEAFF
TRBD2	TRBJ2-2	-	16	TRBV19	TGTGCCAGTAGTAAGGGACTAGCGGCGAACACCGGGGAGCTGTTTTTT	CASSKGLAANTGELFF
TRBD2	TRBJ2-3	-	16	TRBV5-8	TGTGCCAGCAGCTGGCGGGGGACGGGATTAACAGATACGCAGTATTTT	CASSWRGTGLTDTQYF
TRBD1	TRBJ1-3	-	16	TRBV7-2	TGTGCCAGCAGCTTACTAGGGACAGGGGCTGGAAACACCATATATTTT	CASSLLGTGAGNTIYF
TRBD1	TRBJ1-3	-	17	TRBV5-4	TGTGCCAGCAGCTTTGGGACAGCCACCTTCTCTGGAAACACCATATATTTT	CASSFGTATFSGNTIYF
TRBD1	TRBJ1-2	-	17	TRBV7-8	TGTGCCAGCAGCCTCAGTCGAACCGGGACAGGGGGTAATGGCTACACCTTC	CASSLSRTGTGGNGYTF
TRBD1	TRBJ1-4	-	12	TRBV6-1	TGTGCCAGCAGTGGACAGGGTGAAAAACTGTTTTTT	CASSGQGEKLFF
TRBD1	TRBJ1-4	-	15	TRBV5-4	TGTGCCAGCAGCTTGGGAGGGACAGGGGTCGAAAAACTGTTTTTT	CASSLGGTGVEKLFF
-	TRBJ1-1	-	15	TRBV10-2	TGCGCCAGCAGTGACATGGGGACTTTGAACACTGAAGCTTTCTTT	CASSDMGTLNTEAFF
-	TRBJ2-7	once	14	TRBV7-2	TGTGCCAGCAGCTTAGGCGTAGTTGTCTACGAGCAGTACTTC	CASSLGVVVYEQYF
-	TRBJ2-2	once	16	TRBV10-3	TGTGCCATCAGTGAGGAAGCCAGGGGAGACACCGGGGAGCTGTTTTTT	CAISEEARGDTGELFF
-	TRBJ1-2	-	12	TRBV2	TGTGCCAGCAGACTGGACAGTAGGGGCTACACCTTC	CASRLDSRGYTF
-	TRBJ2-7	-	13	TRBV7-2	TGTGCCAGCAGCTTCCTGGGGAGCTGGGAGCAGTACTTC	CASSFLGSWEQYF
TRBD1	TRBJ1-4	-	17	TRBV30	TGTGCCTGGAGTGTTAATTTCCGGACAGGGGCAAATGAAAAACTGTTTTTT	CAWSVNFRTGANEKLFF
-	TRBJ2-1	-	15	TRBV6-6	TGTGCCAGCAGTTACCTCACAGGGTACTACAATGAGCAGTTCTTC	CASSYLTGYYNEQFF
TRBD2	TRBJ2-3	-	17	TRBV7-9	TGTGCCAGCAGCTTAGTCGTTGATAGCGGGGCAACAGATACGCAGTATTTT	CASSLVVDSGATDTQYF
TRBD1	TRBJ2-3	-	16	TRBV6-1	TGTGCCAGCAGTAAAGTGACAGGGGGCGCAGGTGATACGCAGTATTTT	CASSKVTGGAGDTQYF
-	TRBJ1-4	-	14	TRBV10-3	TGTGCCATCAGTGGCGGGGGGTTTAATGAAAAACTGTTTTTT	CAISGGGFNEKLFF
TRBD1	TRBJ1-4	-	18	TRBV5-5	TGTGCCAGCAGCCTGAGACAGGGTAGTAGTGTTACTAATGAAAAACTGTTTTTT	CASSLRQGSSVTNEKLFF
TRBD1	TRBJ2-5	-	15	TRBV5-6	TGTGCCAGCAGCACGGGACAGAGCCTGGGAGAGACCCAGTACTTC	CASSTGQSLGETQYF
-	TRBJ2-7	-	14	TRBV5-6	TGTGCCAGCAGCTTACAAGGAGCGCCCTACGAGCAGTACTTC	CASSLQGAPYEQYF
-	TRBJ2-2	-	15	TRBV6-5	TGTGCCAGCAGTTCTATGGGGCTTAACACCGGGGAGCTGTTTTTT	CASSSMGLNTGELFF
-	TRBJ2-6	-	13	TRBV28	TGTGCCAGCAGTTTCGGTGGGGCCAACGTCCTGACTTTC	CASSFGGANVLTF
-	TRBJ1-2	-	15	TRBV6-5	TGTGCCACCCTCGATATTATGCAGGTTAACTATGGCTACACCTTC	CATLDIMQVNYGYTF
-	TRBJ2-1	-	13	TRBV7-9	TGTGCCAGCAGCCCTTCCCCCTACAATGAGCAGTTCTTC	CASSPSPYNEQFF
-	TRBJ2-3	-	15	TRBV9	TGTGCCAGCAGCAACCGCGAAGGGGGTTCAGATACGCAGTATTTT	CASSNREGGSDTQYF
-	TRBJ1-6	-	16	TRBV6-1	TGTGCCAGCAGTGAAGCGCCCGGGACAAGTAATTCACCCCTCCACTTT	CASSEAPGTSNSPLHF
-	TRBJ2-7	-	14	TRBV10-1	TGCGCCAGCAGTGAACTGCCGGGAAACTACGAGCAGTACTTC	CASSELPGNYEQYF
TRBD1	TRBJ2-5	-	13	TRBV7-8	TGTGCCAGCAGAGCCGGGACAGGGTCAGCCCCGAACTTC	CASRAGTGSAPNF
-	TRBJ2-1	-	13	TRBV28	TGTGCCAGCAGTTTAACGGGGAACAATGAGCAGTTCTTC	CASSLTGNNEQFF